This T cell receptor beta chain was identified during a study of metastatic and nonmetastatic thyroid tumors. No treatment had been given to any patient before thyroid surgery. TCRdb re-called clones via MiXCR from the PCR reads. The sample shows roughly 48,000 clones, about 20% of them seen only once. This clone was observed at least ten times. In germline, CDR1 is KGHSH, CDR2 LQKENI. V was trimmed by 3 bases and J by 6 bases, leaving 21 bases between them. The CDR3 length is 16 residues. Sequences were obtained from blood. The origin of this receptor is a male donor with papillary thyroid cancer or a benign thyroid nodule (not recorded which). Some clones in this sample may be carry-over from other donors' samples. This sequence joins TRBV18 and TRBJ2-7, with D unresolved. Here the CDR3 reads CASSPPSKGLLGEQYF. The DNA for the CDR3 is TGTGCCAGCTCACCCCCATCGAAAGGGCTCCTCGGCGAGCAGTACTTC.